The TCR beta chain described here comes from a study of regulatory T cells in long-lasting Graves disease. The wider study: Antithyroid drugs had been taken by newly diagnosed Graves' patients for under 3 months.

This clonotype came up a few times. CDR1 SGHDT and CDR2 YYEEEE come from the germline V gene. The V end lost 3 bases, the J end lost 4 bases, and 10 bases lay between the germline ends. The length of the CDR3 is 13 residues. Indicated time point: newly diagnosed GD, antithyroid drugs for less than 3 months. With RNA extracted from PBMCs as input, the TCR library was made. One endocrinology department in Xi'an, China, was where patients came from. Arm-PCR of CDR3 regions with iRepertoire HTBI primers generated TCR beta libraries. TCRdb reanalysed the multiplex PCR reads using MiXCR and keeps one entry per CDR3 protein. This table holds some 560,000 distinct CDR3 sequences, 15% to 20% found once. The sample also formed part of further work on T cells in Graves' hyperthyroidism and ophthalmopathy. From that study: Those patients with uncontrolled infection, other autoimmune disease, pregnancy or lactation were excluded. Diagnoses rested on clinical symptoms, serum thyroxine and TRAb, thyroid ultrasound and orbital computed tomography.

This TCR was recovered from a woman aged 35-60 years with Graves disease. The starting material was peripheral blood mononuclear cells (PBMCs), obtained at new diagnosis, from a patient treated with antithyroid drugs. The chain carries TRBV5-6 and TRBJ1-1; tentative D call: TRBD1 (5 bases). The DNA of the CDR3 is TGTGCCAGCAGCTGGGGGGGAGCCACTGAAGCTTTCTTT. Its protein is CASSWGGATEAFF. Filled out from reference TRBV5-6 and TRBJ1-1, the complete variable domain reads DAGVTQSPTHLIKTRGQQVTLRCSPKSGHDTVSWYQQALGQGPQFIFQYYEEEERQRGNFPDRFSGHQFPNYSSELNVNALLLGDSALYLCASSWGGATEAFFGQGTRLTVV.